Presented here are 20 T cell receptor beta chains from one specimen sequenced in a study of T-cell memory formation after mild COVID-19 (dated by TCRdb to 2020 to 2022). The protocol used for the library was 5' RACE. Sequencing took place on an Illumina NovaSeq 6000. The public reads were reanalyzed by TCRdb: fastp trimming at Q25, MiXCR alignment, in-frame beta chains only. Records with the same CDR3 protein are collapsed into one entry carrying the most frequent genes and DNA. A total of approximately 480,000 distinct CDR3 sequences appear in this sample, around a sixth of them only once. The ten top clones hold approximately 13% of the sample. The sequencing input was PBMCs or a T cell subset sorted from them (not recorded which). The source is an adult woman who had mild COVID-19 (a few samples of this study predate the infection). The sample titles of this study are shuffled in the database, so cell type and time point are left out; the donor was told from shared clones.

This clonotype was observed a handful of times. The chain carries TRBV29-1 and TRBJ2-5, with 8 nucleotides matching TRBD1. Germline V CDR1 and CDR2: SQVTM, ANQGSEA. With 3 bases clipped from V and 12 bases from J, the junction kept 12 bases outside the gene matches. The CDR3 has 13 residues. This CDR3 reads CSVDEPGQVVEYF. Here the CDR3 DNA reads TGCAGCGTTGACGAACCGGGACAGGTTGTTGAGTACTTC.

This clonotype was seen many times. V usage is TRBV7-9 and J usage is TRBJ2-7; D unresolved. The CDR3 contains 13 residues. CDR1 is SEHNR, CDR2 FQNEAQ, per germline (reference sequence). V lost 5 bases, J lost 5 bases, and 13 bases lay in between. The CDR3 here is CASSPIFSDEQYF. The CDR3 DNA follows: TGTGCCAGCAGCCCGATATTTTCCGACGAGCAGTACTTC.

This clonotype has a handful of counts. V usage is TRBV5-1 and J usage is TRBJ1-1, with D maybe TRBD1 (5 bases). The CDR3 consists of 18 residues. Germline CDR1 and CDR2: SGHRS and YFSETQ. V shed 1 base and J shed 1 base, with 20 bases lying between them. The CDR3 protein is CASSLKAWTPSSNTEAFF. The DNA of the CDR3 is TGCGCCAGCAGCTTGAAAGCGTGGACACCCTCCTCGAACACTGAAGCTTTCTTT.

V is TRBV12-3 or TRBV12-4 and J is TRBJ2-1; 9 bases map to TRBD2. The CDR3 is 16 residues long. The J segment lost 9 bases and the V segment lost 5 bases, leaving 14 bases of the junction unmatched. The CDR3 sequence is CASSTLAGRPKFEQFF. In DNA, the CDR3 is TGTGCCAGCAGTACTCTAGCGGGAAGGCCGAAGTTTGAGCAGTTCTTC.

The chain is built from TRBV5-1 and TRBJ2-5; D is unresolved. Germline assignment: CDR1 SGHRS and CDR2 YFSETQ. Trimming left V 3 bases short and J 5 bases short, with 11 bases between. The CDR3 covers 13 residues. CDR3 DNA sequence: TGCGCCAGCAGCTCCGCTATGACTGAGACCCAGTACTTC. This codes for CASSSAMTETQYF.

The chain carries TRBV7-3 and TRBJ2-3; D unresolved. Looked up from germline, CDR1 is SGHTA and CDR2 is FQGTGA. V lost 2 bases to trimming and J lost 3 bases, with 6 bases between them. The CDR3 length is 13 residues. CDR3 bases: TGTGCCAGCAGCTTACTGTATACAGATACGCAGTATTTT. This encodes CASSLLYTDTQYF.

The chain carries TRBV20-1 and TRBJ1-1, with a tentative D call TRBD1 (6 bases). Trimming removed 2 bases from V and 1 base from J, with 11 bases in between. This CDR3 contains 14 residues. Germline-derived CDR1 and CDR2 are DFQATT and SNEGSKA (reference sequence). The CDR3 DNA follows: TGCAGTGCTAGACTGCCGACAGGGAACACTGAAGCTTTCTTT. Encoded protein: CSARLPTGNTEAFF.

The table lists this clonotype with a few counts. The chain recombines TRBV4-3 with TRBJ2-3; D remains unclear. Per germline, CDR1 LGHNA and CDR2 YSLEER. The CDR3 spans 13 residues. Trimming cost V 1 base and J 4 bases, with 6 bases left between them. CDR3 nucleotide sequence: TGCGCCAGCAGCCAAGTTGCGGCAGATACGCAGTATTTT. This codes for CASSQVAADTQYF.

The genes are TRBV24-1 and TRBJ2-2; a weak D match, TRBD1 (5 bases). Germline lookup yields CDR1 KGHDR and CDR2 SFDVKD. Trimming left V 3 bases short and J 5 bases short, with 15 bases between. There are 16 residues in the CDR3. CDR3 region: CATSDHGQAGTGELFF. As DNA, the CDR3 is TGTGCCACCAGTGATCACGGGCAGGCAGGGACCGGGGAGCTGTTTTTT.

The rearrangement joins TRBV10-3 to TRBJ1-2, with 9 bases aligning to TRBD1. The junction had 5 bases not matched to a gene; V was cut back by 4 bases and J by 2 bases. CDR3 length: 15 amino acids. CDR1 is ENHRY and CDR2 is SYGVKD in the germline V gene. The CDR3 reads CAISGGQGQNYGYTF. DNA of the CDR3: TGTGCCATCAGTGGGGGACAGGGACAAAACTATGGCTACACCTTC.

The V call is TRBV2, the J call TRBJ2-4, with a weak D call TRBD2 (6 bases). The CDR3 sequence is 13 residues long. Germline V lookup: CDR1 SNHLY, CDR2 FYNNEI. With 8 bases removed from V and 5 bases from J, the gap between germline ends came to 13 bases. The CDR3 sequence is CASGLGGQNIQYF. CDR3 in DNA: TGTGCCAGCGGGTTGGGGGGACAAAACATTCAGTACTTC.

This clonotype turned up a few times. The chain has TRBV6-2 or TRBV6-3 and TRBJ2-7; D is unresolved. The CDR3 loop spans 14 amino acids. V lost 6 bases, J lost 6 bases, and 18 bases lay in between. Per germline, CDR1 MNHEY and CDR2 SVGEGT. The CDR3 region has the DNA TGTGCCAGCAGCCGTCCCCCTGGGGTCACCGAGCAGTACTTC. Translating gives CASSRPPGVTEQYF.

V is TRBV9 and J is TRBJ2-7; 11 positions agree with TRBD2. CDR1 is SGDLS and CDR2 is YYNGEE in the germline V gene. V was pared by 2 bases and J by 5 bases, with 3 bases of the junction left unmatched. The CDR3 covers 14 residues. As DNA, the CDR3 is TGTGCCAGCAGCGTGACTAGCGGGATCGACGAGCAGTACTTC. Amino acid sequence: CASSVTSGIDEQYF.

In its sample, this clonotype was seen a few times. The genes are TRBV29-1 and TRBJ2-3; TRBD1 or TRBD2 may be the D gene (5 bases each). The ends were cut back, 1 base at V and 8 bases at J, with 10 bases in the middle. This CDR3 has 12 residues. The germline gives CDR1 SQVTM, CDR2 ANQGSEA. For the CDR3, the DNA is TGCAGCGTTGAAGGAGGGACGGCTACGCAGTATTTT. This encodes CSVEGGTATQYF.

This clonotype was counted a few times. The rearrangement uses TRBV11-3 and TRBJ2-1, with D uncertain. This CDR3 has 13 amino acids. Per the germline V gene, CDR1 is SGHNT and CDR2 is YENEEA. Trimming left V 6 bases short and J 5 bases short, with 11 bases between. The CDR3 nucleotides read TGTGCCAGCAGGGCGGCAGCTCACAATGAGCAGTTCTTC. The encoded protein is CASRAAAHNEQFF.

The chain recombines TRBV19 with TRBJ2-2; D perhaps matches TRBD2 (5 bases). The V gene lost 4 bases and the J gene lost 2 bases, with 11 bases spanning the gap. CDR1 LNHDA and CDR2 SQIVND come from the germline V gene (reference sequence). The CDR3 length is 15 residues. The CDR3 protein is CASSTGGPNTGELFF. The CDR3 DNA reads TGTGCCAGTAGTACTGGCGGGCCTAACACCGGGGAGCTGTTTTTT.

A few counts support this clonotype. The rearrangement uses TRBV30 and TRBJ2-3; 8 nucleotides agree with TRBD1. CDR1 is GTSNPN and CDR2 is SVGIG in the germline V gene (reference sequence). After removal of 2 bases from V and 1 base from J, the junction contained 5 bases not matched to a gene. The CDR3 length is 15 residues. CDR3: CAWSKRTGRTDTQYF. CDR3 nucleotide sequence: TGTGCCTGGAGTAAGCGGACAGGGCGCACAGATACGCAGTATTTT. Full variable domain (missing parts from reference TRBV30 and TRBJ2-3): SQTIHQWPATLVQPVGSPLSLECTVEGTSNPNLYWYRQAAGRGLQLLFYSVGIGQISSEVPQNLSASRPQDRQFILSSKKLLLSDSGFYLCAWSKRTGRTDTQYFGPGTRLTVL.

The rearrangement links TRBV5-5 to TRBJ2-7; D gene ambiguous. Germline CDR1 SGHKS, CDR2 YYEKEE (reference sequence). The CDR3 covers 15 residues. Trimming took 2 bases from V and 0 from J, leaving 12 bases between them. The CDR3 sequence is CASSFEGKASYEQYF. In DNA, the CDR3 is TGTGCCAGCAGCTTTGAAGGGAAGGCCTCCTACGAGCAGTACTTC.

The chain uses TRBV2 and TRBJ2-1, with D unclear. CDR3 length: 17 amino acids. CDR1 is SNHLY, CDR2 FYNNEI, per germline. With 2 bases removed from V and 0 bases from J, the gap between germline ends came to 14 bases. CDR3 region: CASSEMGSASSYNEQFF. CDR3 coding DNA: TGTGCCAGCAGTGAAATGGGCAGCGCGAGCTCCTACAATGAGCAGTTCTTC.

The table lists this clonotype with many counts. The rearrangement uses TRBV5-5 and TRBJ2-7; TRBD1 is a possible D gene (5 bases). V lost 0 bases and J lost 12, with 19 bases in between. CDR1 is SGHKS and CDR2 is YYEKEE in the germline V gene (reference sequence). The CDR3 is made up of 14 amino acids. Here the CDR3 reads CASSLVTELQRGYF. Written as DNA, the CDR3 is TGTGCCAGCAGCTTGGTGACGGAGCTCCAAAGGGGGTACTTC. The full variable domain, in which reference TRBV5-5 and TRBJ2-7 provide the parts outside the CDR3, is DAGVTQSPTHLIKTRGQQVTLRCSPISGHKSVSWYQQVLGQGPQFIFQYYEKEERGRGNFPDRFSARQFPNYSSELNVNALLLGDSALYLCASSLVTELQRGYFGPGTRLTVT.